What follows are 9 T cell receptor beta chains derived from one specimen sequenced in a study of T cell repertoires in cytomegalovirus infection. One entry per CDR3 protein, called by TCRdb with MiXCR from the reads. The sample lists more than 500,000 distinct CDR3 sequences; 16% were seen once. Sequenced input: CD8+ T cells from PBMCs. These receptors all stem from a human donor in good health (CMV status not recorded). Some clones in this sample may be carry-over from other donors' samples.

This clonotype was recorded at least ten times. The chain is built from TRBV27 and TRBJ2-1; 8 bases are a match to TRBD2. In germline, CDR1 is MNHEY, CDR2 SMNVEV (reference sequence). J lost 10 bases, V lost 5 bases, and 4 bases had no gene match. This CDR3 comprises 12 residues. The CDR3 bases are TGTGCCAGCAGTCCACCGGGAGGGGAGCAGTTCTTC. It encodes CASSPPGGEQFF.

This clonotype was observed at least ten times. V is TRBV7-8 and J is TRBJ2-5; TRBD1 is a possible D gene (6 bases). V shed 5 bases and J shed 1 base, with 17 bases lying between them. Per the germline V gene, CDR1 is SGHVS and CDR2 is FQNEAQ. The CDR3 contains 16 residues. The chain's CDR3 is CASSTATGNPQETQYF. CDR3 nucleotides: TGTGCCAGCAGCACCGCGACAGGCAACCCCCAAGAGACCCAGTACTTC. Supplemented by reference TRBV7-8 and TRBJ2-5, the full variable domain reads GAGVSQSPRYKVAKRGQDVALRCDPISGHVSLFWYQQALGQGPEFLTYFQNEAQLDKSGLPSDRFFAERPEGSVSTLKIQRTQQEDSAVYLCASSTATGNPQETQYFGPGTRLLVL.

This clonotype was seen repeatedly, ten times or more. The chain is built from TRBV11-2 and TRBJ2-1; D is unresolved. Between the trimmed V and J ends, which lost 2 bases and 1 base, there was a span of 15 bases. The CDR3 runs to 17 residues. CDR1 is SGHAT, CDR2 FQNNGV, per germline. CDR3 loop: CASSLNSDHPSYNEQFF. The CDR3 nucleotides read TGTGCCAGCAGCTTAAATTCAGACCATCCTTCCTACAATGAGCAGTTCTTC.

This clonotype has at least ten counts. The chain uses TRBV4-1 and TRBJ1-5; no clear D. Trimming cost V 1 base and J 3 bases, with 7 bases left between them. Germline CDR1 and CDR2: MGHRA and YSYEKL. The CDR3 loop spans 14 amino acids. The CDR3 coding sequence is TGCGCCAGCAGCCAAGTTACAGCCAATCAGCCCCAGCATTTT. It encodes CASSQVTANQPQHF.

Only a few counts were recorded for this clonotype. V and J are TRBV4-2 and TRBJ2-4, with 10 bases fitting TRBD1. V lost 0 bases, J lost 3 bases, and 8 bases stayed unmatched. CDR1 and CDR2 from the germline V gene are LGHNA and YNFKEQ. The CDR3 is made up of 18 amino acids. Here the CDR3 reads CASSQEAPGTGVKNIQYF. As DNA, the CDR3 is TGTGCCAGCAGCCAAGAAGCGCCCGGGACAGGGGTCAAAAACATTCAGTACTTC.

At least ten counts were recorded for this clonotype. The rearrangement uses TRBV5-5 and TRBJ1-6, with TRBD1 as a possible D gene (6 bases). The V gene lost 1 base and the J gene lost 7 bases, with 12 bases spanning the gap. CDR1 and CDR2 (germline): SGHKS, YYEKEE (reference sequence). This CDR3 has 15 amino acids. The CDR3 spells CASSLYRRGNSPLHF. CDR3 DNA sequence: TGTGCCAGCAGCTTGTACCGTAGGGGGAATTCACCCCTCCACTTT. The entire variable domain, with the rest obtained from reference TRBV5-5 and TRBJ1-6, is as follows: DAGVTQSPTHLIKTRGQQVTLRCSPISGHKSVSWYQQVLGQGPQFIFQYYEKEERGRGNFPDRFSARQFPNYSSELNVNALLLGDSALYLCASSLYRRGNSPLHFGNGTRLTVT.

This clonotype was seen a handful of times. V gene TRBV4-2 combines with J gene TRBJ1-4; 7 bases line up with TRBD1. With 7 bases clipped from V and 3 bases from J, the junction kept 5 bases outside the gene matches. The CDR3 extends over 14 amino acids. Germline V gene lookup returns CDR1 LGHNA and CDR2 YNFKEQ. CDR3 in amino acids: CASMKGGSNEKLFF. The CDR3 bases are TGTGCCAGCATGAAAGGGGGCTCTAATGAAAAACTGTTTTTT.

This clonotype was seen a few times. The chain recombines TRBV27 with TRBJ2-7; 8 bases match TRBD1. CDR1 and CDR2 (germline): MNHEY, SMNVEV (reference sequence). The CDR3 is 15 amino acids. V shed 6 bases, J shed 0 bases, and the junction held 7 bases outside the gene matches. In DNA, the CDR3 is TGTGCCAGCAGCCGCTCGGGACAGGTCTCCTACGAGCAGTACTTC. This gives the protein CASSRSGQVSYEQYF.

The CDR3 sequence: CASSQDSRTGGVGTEAFF. The CDR3 DNA sequence: TGCGCCAGCAGCCAAGATTCCAGGACAGGGGGCGTAGGAACTGAAGCTTTCTTT. The chain employs TRBV4-1 and TRBJ1-1, with TRBD1 matching over 11 bases. CDR1 is MGHRA and CDR2 is YSYEKL in the germline V gene. The CDR3 runs to 18 residues. After removal of 0 bases from V and 5 bases from J, the junction contained 11 bases not matched to a gene.